This T cell receptor (beta chain) was sequenced during a study of blood T cell repertoires in COVID-19. On the study more broadly: Acute and convalescent COVID-19 specimens originated in the United States, Italy and Spain.

Generated by immunoSEQ multiplex PCR, the TCRdb table keeps only in-frame clones and is missing some. This table has almost 200,000 clones, 86% appearing once. Germline V gives CDR1 MNHNS, CDR2 SASEGT. V was cut by 2 bases and J by 1 base, with 12 bases left in between. This CDR3 spans 16 amino acids. V and J are TRBV6-1 and TRBJ1-5, with D possibly TRBD1 on 5 matching bases. This receptor was identified in a woman aged 65 to 85 with acute or convalescent COVID-19. The specimen was peripheral blood. Here the CDR3 DNA reads TGTGCCAGCAGTGAAATCAGGGTCGTCAGCAATCAGCCCCAGCATTTT. Residues: CASSEIRVVSNQPQHF.